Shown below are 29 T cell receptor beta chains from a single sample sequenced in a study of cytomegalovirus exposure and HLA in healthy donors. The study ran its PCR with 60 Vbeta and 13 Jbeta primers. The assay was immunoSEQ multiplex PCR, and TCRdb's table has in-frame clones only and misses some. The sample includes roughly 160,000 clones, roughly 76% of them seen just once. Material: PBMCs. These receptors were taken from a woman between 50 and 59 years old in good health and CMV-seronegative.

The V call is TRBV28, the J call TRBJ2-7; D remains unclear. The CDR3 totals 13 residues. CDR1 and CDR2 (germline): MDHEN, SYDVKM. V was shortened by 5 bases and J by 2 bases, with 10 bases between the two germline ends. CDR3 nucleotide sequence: TGTGCCAGCAGTCCGACTCCCACCTACGAGCAGTACTTC. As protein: CASSPTPTYEQYF.

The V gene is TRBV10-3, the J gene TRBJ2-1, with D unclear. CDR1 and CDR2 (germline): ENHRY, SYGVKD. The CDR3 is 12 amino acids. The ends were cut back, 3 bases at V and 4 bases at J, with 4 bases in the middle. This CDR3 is CAISDSYNEQFF. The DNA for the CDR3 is TGTGCCATCAGTGATTCTTACAATGAGCAGTTCTTC.

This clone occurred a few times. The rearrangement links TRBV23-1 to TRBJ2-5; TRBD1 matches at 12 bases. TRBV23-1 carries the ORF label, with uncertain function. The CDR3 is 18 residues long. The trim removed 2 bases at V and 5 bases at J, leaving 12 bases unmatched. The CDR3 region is CASSQPGQGARDAETQYF. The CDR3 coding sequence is TGCGCCAGCAGTCAACCGGGACAGGGGGCGCGGGATGCGGAGACCCAGTACTTC.

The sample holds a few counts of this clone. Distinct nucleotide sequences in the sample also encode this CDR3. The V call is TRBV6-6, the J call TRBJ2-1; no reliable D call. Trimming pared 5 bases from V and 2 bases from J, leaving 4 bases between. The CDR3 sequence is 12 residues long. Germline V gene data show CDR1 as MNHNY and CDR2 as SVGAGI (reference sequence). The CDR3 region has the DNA TGTGCCAGCAGTCGTCCCTACAATGAGCAGTTCTTC. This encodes CASSRPYNEQFF.

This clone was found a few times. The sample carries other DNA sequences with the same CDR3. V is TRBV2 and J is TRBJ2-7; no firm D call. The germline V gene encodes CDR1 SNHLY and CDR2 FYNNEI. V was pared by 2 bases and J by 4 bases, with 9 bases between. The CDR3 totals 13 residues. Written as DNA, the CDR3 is TGTGCCAGCAGTGAATGGCACAGTTACGAGCAGTACTTC. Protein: CASSEWHSYEQYF.

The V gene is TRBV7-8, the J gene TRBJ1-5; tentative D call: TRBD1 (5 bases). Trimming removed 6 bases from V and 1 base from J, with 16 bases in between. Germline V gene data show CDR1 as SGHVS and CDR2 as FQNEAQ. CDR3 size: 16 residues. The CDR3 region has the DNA TGTGCCAGCAGTCCCGGGGAGGGGCGCAGCAATCAGCCCCAGCATTTT. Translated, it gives CASSPGEGRSNQPQHF.

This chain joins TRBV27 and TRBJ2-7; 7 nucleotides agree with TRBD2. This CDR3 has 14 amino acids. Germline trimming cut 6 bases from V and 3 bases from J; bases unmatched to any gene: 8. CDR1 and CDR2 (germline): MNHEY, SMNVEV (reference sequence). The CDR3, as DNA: TGTGCCAGCAGCCGGGGAGCGGGAAGCTACGAGCAGTACTTC. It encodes CASSRGAGSYEQYF.

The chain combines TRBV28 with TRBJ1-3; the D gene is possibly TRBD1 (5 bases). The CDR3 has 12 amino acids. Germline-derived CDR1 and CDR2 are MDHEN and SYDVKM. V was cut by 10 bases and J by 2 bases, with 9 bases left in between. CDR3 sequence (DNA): TGTGCCATCGGGGGGGCTGGAAACACCATATATTTT. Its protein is CAIGGAGNTIYF. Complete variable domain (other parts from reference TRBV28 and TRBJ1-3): DVKVTQSSRYLVKRTGEKVFLECVQDMDHENMFWYRQDPGLGLRLIYFSYDVKMKEKGDIPEGYSVSREKKERFSLILESASTNQTSMYLCAIGGAGNTIYFGEGSWLTVV.

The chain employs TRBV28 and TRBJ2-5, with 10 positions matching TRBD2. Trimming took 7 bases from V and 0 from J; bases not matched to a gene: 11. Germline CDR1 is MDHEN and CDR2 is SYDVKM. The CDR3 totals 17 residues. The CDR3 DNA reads TGTGCCAGCACCCCCCCCCGGACTAGCGGATACCAAGAGACCCAGTACTTC. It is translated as CASTPPRTSGYQETQYF.

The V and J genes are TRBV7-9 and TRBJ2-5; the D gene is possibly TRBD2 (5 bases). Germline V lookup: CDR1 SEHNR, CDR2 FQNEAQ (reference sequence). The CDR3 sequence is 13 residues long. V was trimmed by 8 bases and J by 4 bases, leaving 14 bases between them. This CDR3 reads CASLRAGGETQYF. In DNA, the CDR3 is TGTGCCAGCTTACGGGCGGGCGGAGAGACCCAGTACTTC.

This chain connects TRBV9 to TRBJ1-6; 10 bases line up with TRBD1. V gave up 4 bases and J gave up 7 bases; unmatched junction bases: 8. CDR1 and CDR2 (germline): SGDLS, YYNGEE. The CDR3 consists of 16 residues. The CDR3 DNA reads TGTGCCAGCAGCCCCAACCAGGGACAGGGGAATTCACCCCTCCACTTT. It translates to CASSPNQGQGNSPLHF.

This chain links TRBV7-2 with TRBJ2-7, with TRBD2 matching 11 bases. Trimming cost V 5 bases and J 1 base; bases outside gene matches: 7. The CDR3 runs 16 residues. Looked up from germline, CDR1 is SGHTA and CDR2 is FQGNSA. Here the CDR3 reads CASSPGLAASSYEQYF. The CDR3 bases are TGTGCCAGCAGCCCGGGACTAGCGGCCTCTTCCTACGAGCAGTACTTC.

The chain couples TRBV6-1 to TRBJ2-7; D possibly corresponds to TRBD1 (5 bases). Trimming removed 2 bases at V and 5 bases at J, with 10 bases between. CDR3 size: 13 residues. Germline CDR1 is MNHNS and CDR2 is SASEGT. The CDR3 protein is CASSERRVHEQYF. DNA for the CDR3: TGTGCCAGCAGTGAACGCAGGGTGCACGAGCAGTACTTC.

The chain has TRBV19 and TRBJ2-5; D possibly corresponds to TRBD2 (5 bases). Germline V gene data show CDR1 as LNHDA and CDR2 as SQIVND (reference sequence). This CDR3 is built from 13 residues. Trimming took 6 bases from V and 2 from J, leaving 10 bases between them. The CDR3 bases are TGTGCCAGTAGCCCCGGGAAACAAGAGACCCAGTACTTC. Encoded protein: CASSPGKQETQYF.

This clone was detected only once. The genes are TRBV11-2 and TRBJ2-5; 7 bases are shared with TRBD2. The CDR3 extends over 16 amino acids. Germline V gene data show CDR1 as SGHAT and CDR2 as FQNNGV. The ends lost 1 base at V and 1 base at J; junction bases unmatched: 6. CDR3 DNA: TGTGCCAGCAGCTTAGGGCTACTAGCGTCCCAAGAGACCCAGTACTTC. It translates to CASSLGLLASQETQYF.

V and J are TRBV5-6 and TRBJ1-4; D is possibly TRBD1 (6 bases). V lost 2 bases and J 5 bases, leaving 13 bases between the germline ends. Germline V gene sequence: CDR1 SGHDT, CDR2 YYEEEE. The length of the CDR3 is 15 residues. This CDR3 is CASSLQGRRNEKLFF. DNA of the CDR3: TGTGCCAGCAGCTTACAGGGAAGGAGGAATGAAAAACTGTTTTTT.

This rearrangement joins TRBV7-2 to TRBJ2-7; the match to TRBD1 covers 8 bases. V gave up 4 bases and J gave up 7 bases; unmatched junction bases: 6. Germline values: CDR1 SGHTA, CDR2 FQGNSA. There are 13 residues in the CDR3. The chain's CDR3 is CASSSQGAREQYF. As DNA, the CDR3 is TGTGCCAGCAGCTCGCAGGGGGCGAGGGAGCAGTACTTC. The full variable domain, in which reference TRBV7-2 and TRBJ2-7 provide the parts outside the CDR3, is GAGVSQSPSNKVTEKGKDVELRCDPISGHTALYWYRQSLGQGLEFLIYFQGNSAPDKSGLPSDRFSAERTGGSVSTLTIQRTQQEDSAVYLCASSSQGAREQYFGPGTRLTVT.

CDR3 sequence reads: CASSRSLTGGLQPQHF. The CDR3 DNA follows: TGTGCCAGTAGTCGGAGCTTAACAGGGGGGCTTCAGCCCCAGCATTTT. The chain uses TRBV19 and TRBJ1-5, with 8 bases aligning to TRBD1. The CDR3 spans 16 residues. CDR1 is LNHDA, CDR2 SQIVND, per germline (reference sequence). V lost 5 bases, J lost 6 bases, and 12 bases stayed unmatched.

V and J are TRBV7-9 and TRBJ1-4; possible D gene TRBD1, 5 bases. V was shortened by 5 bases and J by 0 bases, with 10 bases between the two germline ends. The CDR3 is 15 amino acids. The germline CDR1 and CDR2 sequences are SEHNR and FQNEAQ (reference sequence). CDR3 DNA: TGTGCCAGCAGCCGACAGACCCCAACTAATGAAAAACTGTTTTTT. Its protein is CASSRQTPTNEKLFF.

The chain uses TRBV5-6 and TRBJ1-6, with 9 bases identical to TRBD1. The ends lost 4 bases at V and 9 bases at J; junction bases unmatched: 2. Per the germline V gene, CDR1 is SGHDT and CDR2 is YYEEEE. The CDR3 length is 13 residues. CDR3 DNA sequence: TGTGCCAGCAGCCGGGACAGGGTTTCACCCCTCCACTTT. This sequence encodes CASSRDRVSPLHF. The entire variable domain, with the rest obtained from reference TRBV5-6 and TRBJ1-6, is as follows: DAGVTQSPTHLIKTRGQQVTLRCSPKSGHDTVSWYQQALGQGPQFIFQYYEEEERQRGNFPDRFSGHQFPNYSSELNVNALLLGDSALYLCASSRDRVSPLHFGNGTRLTVT.

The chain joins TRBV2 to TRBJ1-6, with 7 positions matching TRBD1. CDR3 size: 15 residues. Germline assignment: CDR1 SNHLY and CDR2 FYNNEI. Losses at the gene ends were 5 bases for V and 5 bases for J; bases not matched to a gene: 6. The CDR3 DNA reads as TGTGCCAGCAGTAACGACAGGGTTAATAATTCACCCCTCCACTTT. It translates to CASSNDRVNNSPLHF. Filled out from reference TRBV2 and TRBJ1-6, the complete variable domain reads EPEVTQTPSHQVTQMGQEVILRCVPISNHLYFYWYRQILGQKVEFLVSFYNNEISEKSEIFDDQFSVERPDGSNFTLKIRSTKLEDSAMYFCASSNDRVNNSPLHFGNGTRLTVT.

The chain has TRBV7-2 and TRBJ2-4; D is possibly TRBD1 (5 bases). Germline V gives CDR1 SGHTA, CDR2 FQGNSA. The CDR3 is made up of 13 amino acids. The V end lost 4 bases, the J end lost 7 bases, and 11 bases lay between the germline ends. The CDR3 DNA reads TGTGCCAGCAGCTCAGGGATAATCAACATTCAGTACTTC. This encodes CASSSGIINIQYF.

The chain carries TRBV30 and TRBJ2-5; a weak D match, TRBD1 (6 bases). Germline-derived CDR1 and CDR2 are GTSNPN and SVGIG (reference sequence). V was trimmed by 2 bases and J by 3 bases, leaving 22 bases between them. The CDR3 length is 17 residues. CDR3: CAWSPARGRGAEETQYF. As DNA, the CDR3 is TGTGCCTGGAGTCCCGCCCGGGGCAGGGGAGCCGAAGAGACCCAGTACTTC.

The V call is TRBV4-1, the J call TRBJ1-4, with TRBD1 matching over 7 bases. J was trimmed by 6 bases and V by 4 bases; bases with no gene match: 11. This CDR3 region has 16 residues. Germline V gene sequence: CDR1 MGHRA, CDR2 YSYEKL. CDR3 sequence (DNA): TGCGCCAGCAGCCCGCGGGCAGGGGGAATGGATGAAAAACTGTTTTTT. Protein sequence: CASSPRAGGMDEKLFF.

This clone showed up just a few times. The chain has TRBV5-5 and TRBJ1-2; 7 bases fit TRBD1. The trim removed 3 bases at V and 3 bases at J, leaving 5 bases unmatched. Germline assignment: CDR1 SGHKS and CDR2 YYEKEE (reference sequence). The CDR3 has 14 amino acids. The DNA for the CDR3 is TGTGCCAGCAGCTCAGACAGGGTCGACTATGGCTACACCTTC. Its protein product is CASSSDRVDYGYTF.

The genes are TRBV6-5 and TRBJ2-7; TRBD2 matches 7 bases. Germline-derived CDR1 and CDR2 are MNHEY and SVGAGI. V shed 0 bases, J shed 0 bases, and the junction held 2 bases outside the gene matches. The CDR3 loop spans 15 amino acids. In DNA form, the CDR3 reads TGTGCCAGCAGTTACTCGGGCGGGAGCTCCTACGAGCAGTACTTC. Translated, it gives CASSYSGGSSYEQYF.

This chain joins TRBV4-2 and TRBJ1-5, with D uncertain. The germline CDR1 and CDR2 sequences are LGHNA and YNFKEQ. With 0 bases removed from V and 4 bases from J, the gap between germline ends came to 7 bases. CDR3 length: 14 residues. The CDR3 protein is CASSQERVNQPQHF. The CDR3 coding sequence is TGTGCCAGCAGCCAAGAGCGTGTGAATCAGCCCCAGCATTTT.

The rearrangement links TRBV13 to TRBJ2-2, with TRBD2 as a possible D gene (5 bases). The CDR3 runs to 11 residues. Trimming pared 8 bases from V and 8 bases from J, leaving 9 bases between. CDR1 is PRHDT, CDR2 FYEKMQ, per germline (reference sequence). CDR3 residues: CASGLGGELFF. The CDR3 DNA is TGTGCCAGCGGACTGGGGGGGGAGCTGTTTTTT.

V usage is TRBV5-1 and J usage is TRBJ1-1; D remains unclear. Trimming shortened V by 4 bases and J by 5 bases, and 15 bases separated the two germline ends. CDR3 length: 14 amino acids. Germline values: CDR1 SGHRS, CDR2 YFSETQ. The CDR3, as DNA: TGCGCCAGCAGCCCGGAGGCGGGAAGGACTGAAGCTTTCTTT. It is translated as CASSPEAGRTEAFF.